The TCR beta chain described here comes from a study of blood T cell repertoires in COVID-19. V was shortened by 1 base and J by 8 bases, with 12 bases between the two germline ends. CDR1 and CDR2 from the germline V gene are LGHNA and YSLEER. The CDR3 sequence is 14 residues long. TCRdb's copy holds only in-frame clones and misses some; the assay was immunoSEQ multiplex PCR. The sample has hundreds of thousands of clones, approximately 88% seen once. The V and J genes are TRBV4-3 and TRBJ2-1; D perhaps matches TRBD2 (5 bases). The origin of this receptor is a young woman who had recovered from COVID-19. Sequences were obtained from PBMCs or T cells enriched from blood (not recorded which). This chain's CDR3 is CASSQARGPDEQFF. The CDR3 region has the DNA TGCGCCAGCAGCCAAGCCCGGGGTCCGGATGAGCAGTTCTTC.